Sequencing of this TCR beta chain was carried out in a study of OX40 agonist ivuxolimab in advanced cancers. Overall study context: Administration of intravenous ivuxolimab to patients occurred every 2 weeks at 0.01 to 10 mg/kg.

No patient had autoimmune disease or received systemic immunosuppression. This CDR3 comprises 16 residues. CDR1 is LNHDA, CDR2 SQIVND, per germline (reference sequence). J lost 7 bases, V lost 2 bases, and 10 bases had no gene match. The method was immunoSEQ multiplex PCR; TCRdb's version includes in-frame clones alone and lacks a portion of them. Of some 90,000 clones listed, approximately 87% are singletons. This chain uses TRBV19 with TRBJ2-1; 8 bases fit TRBD2. The receptor's source is an adult with an advanced solid tumor such as melanoma, head and neck, liver or kidney cancer. Sample: CD4+ or CD8+ T cells sorted from blood, taken in a trial of the OX40 agonist ivuxolimab. CDR3 protein: CASSIIGGLVLNEQFF. CDR3 in DNA: TGTGCCAGTAGTATAATAGGGGGACTAGTATTAAATGAGCAGTTCTTC.